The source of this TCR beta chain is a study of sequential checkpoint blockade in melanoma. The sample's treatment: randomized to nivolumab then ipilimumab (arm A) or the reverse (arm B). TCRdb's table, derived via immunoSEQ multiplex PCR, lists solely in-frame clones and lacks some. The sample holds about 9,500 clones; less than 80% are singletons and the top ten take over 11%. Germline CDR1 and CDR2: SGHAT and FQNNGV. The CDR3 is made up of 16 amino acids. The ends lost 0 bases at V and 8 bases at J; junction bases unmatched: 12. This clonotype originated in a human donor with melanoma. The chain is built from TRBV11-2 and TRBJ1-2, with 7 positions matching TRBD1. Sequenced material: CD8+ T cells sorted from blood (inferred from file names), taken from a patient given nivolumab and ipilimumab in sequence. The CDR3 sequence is CASSLDSRGQGQGYTF. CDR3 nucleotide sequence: TGTGCCAGCAGCTTAGATAGTAGGGGGCAAGGACAGGGCTACACCTTC.